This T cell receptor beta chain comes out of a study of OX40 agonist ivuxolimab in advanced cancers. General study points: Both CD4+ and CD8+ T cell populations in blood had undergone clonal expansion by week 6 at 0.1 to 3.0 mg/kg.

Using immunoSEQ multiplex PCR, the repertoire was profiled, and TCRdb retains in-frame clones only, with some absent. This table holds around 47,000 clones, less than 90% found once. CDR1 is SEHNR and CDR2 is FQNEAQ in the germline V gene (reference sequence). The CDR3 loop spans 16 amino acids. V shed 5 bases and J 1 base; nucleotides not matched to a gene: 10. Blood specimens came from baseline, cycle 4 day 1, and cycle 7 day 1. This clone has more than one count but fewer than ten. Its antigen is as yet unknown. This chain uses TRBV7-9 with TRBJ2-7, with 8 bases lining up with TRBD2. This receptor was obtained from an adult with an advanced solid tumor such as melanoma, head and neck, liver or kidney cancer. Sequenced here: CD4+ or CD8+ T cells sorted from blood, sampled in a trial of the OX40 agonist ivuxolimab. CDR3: CASSGRGALGSYEQYF. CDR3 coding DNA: TGTGCCAGCAGCGGGCGGGGGGCCCTTGGGTCCTACGAGCAGTACTTC. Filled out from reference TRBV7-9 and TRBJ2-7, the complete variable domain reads DTGVSQNPRHKITKRGQNVTFRCDPISEHNRLYWYRQTLGQGPEFLTYFQNEAQLEKSRLLSDRFSAERPKGSFSTLEIQRTEQGDSAMYLCASSGRGALGSYEQYFGPGTRLTVT.